Listed below are T cell receptor beta chains from one sample, sequenced in a study of control samples from healthy donors and cancer patients. Method: immunoSEQ multiplex PCR; TCRdb's copy keeps in-frame clones and lacks some. The table shows 85,000 to 95,000 clones, with roughly nine tenths occurring only once. Sequencing was carried out using blood. Receptor source: a woman in her 70s in good health. CDR3s include the opening cysteine and the closing phenylalanine or tryptophan. The D gene is left open where the match is weak. Only some rows state a clone size, as once, few, many or a class for expanded clones.

TRBJ1-1 TRBD1 NA TRBV6-5 TGTGCCAGCGAAGACAGGGCCATGAACACTGAAGCTTTCTTT CASEDRAMNTEAFF
TRBJ1-6 NA NA TRBV19 TGTGCCAGTAGTATAGACGGGGAAGGTCCCCTCCACTTT CASSIDGEGPLHF
TRBJ2-3 NA NA TRBV5-1 TGCGCCAGCAGCTTGGCCGGGACAGATACGCAGTATTTT CASSLAGTDTQYF
TRBJ2-3 NA NA TRBV9 TGTGCCAGCAGCGTAGATGGGGGGGCAACAGATACGCAGTATTTT CASSVDGGATDTQYF
TRBJ1-6 NA NA TRBV5-1 TGCGCCAGCAGCTTGGTCGGGCAGGGTAATAATTCACCCCTCCACTTT CASSLVGQGNNSPLHF
TRBJ2-1 TRBD2 NA TRBV3-1/TRBV3-2 TGTGCCAGCAGCCCCGGGACTAGCGGGAGGGGAGAGCAGTTCTTC CASSPGTSGRGEQFF
TRBJ1-5 TRBD1 NA TRBV19 TGTGCCAGTAGTACCACTCGACAGGGGCCGTATAGCAATCAGCCCCAGCATTTT CASSTTRQGPYSNQPQHF
TRBJ1-4 NA NA TRBV19 TGTGCCAGTAGGTCGGCTAATGAAAAACTGTTTTTT CASRSANEKLFF
TRBJ1-6 NA NA TRBV5-1 TGCGCCAGCAGCTTGGCGGGGGGGGCTGATAATTCACCCCTCCACTTT CASSLAGGADNSPLHF
TRBJ2-3 TRBD2 NA TRBV3-1/TRBV3-2 TGTGCCAGCAGCCAAGTTTGGCTAGCGGGGGCAGATACGCAGTATTTT CASSQVWLAGADTQYF
TRBJ1-3 NA NA TRBV3-1/TRBV3-2 TGTGCCAGCAGCCAAGAGATTGGAAACACCATATATTTT CASSQEIGNTIYF
TRBJ1-6 NA once TRBV7-9 TGTGCCAGCAGCTTCGGGACGGACTATAATTCACCCCTCCACTTT CASSFGTDYNSPLHF
TRBJ2-7 NA NA TRBV9 TGTGCCAGCAGCCCAGGGACAACCCTCTACGAGCAGTACTTC CASSPGTTLYEQYF
TRBJ2-1 TRBD2 NA TRBV19 TGTGCCAGTAGTAAAACTAGCGGGAGGGCCGGTAATGAGCAGTTCTTC CASSKTSGRAGNEQFF
TRBJ2-3 TRBD1 NA TRBV19 TGTGCCAGTACCCGAATTGGGACAGGGGGCACAGATACGCAGTATTTT CASTRIGTGGTDTQYF
TRBJ2-5 TRBD2 NA TRBV19 TGTGCCAGTAGTCCGGGGACTAGCGGGAGCAGGGAGACCCAGTACTTC CASSPGTSGSRETQYF
TRBJ1-5 TRBD1 NA TRBV5-1 TGCGCCAGCAGCTTGCAGGGGGGAAACAATCAGCCCCAGCATTTT CASSLQGGNNQPQHF
TRBJ1-1 NA once TRBV2 TGTGCCAGCAGCTCACCCCCGGGCAGCACTGAAGCTTTCTTT CASSSPPGSTEAFF
TRBJ1-2 NA NA TRBV7-3 TGTGCCAGCAGCCAGCGAGGGGGGGATGGCTACACCTTC CASSQRGGDGYTF